This TCR beta chain comes out of a study of blood T cell repertoires in COVID-19. Study as a whole: Whether acute or convalescent, the COVID-19 samples came from the United States, Italy and Spain. Sample material is recorded as cDNA or gDNA derived from T cells, B-cell-depleted T cells, or PBMCs.

Source study methods: Amplification with reference gene primers provided the estimates of nucleated cell counts. Some clones are missing from TCRdb's copy, which holds only in-frame ones; the method was immunoSEQ multiplex PCR. V and J calls and clone size follow that table, whereas D and trimming were derived from the DNA. The sample records about 130,000 clones, about nine tenths being singletons. CDR1 is MNHNS and CDR2 is SASEGT in the germline V gene. The CDR3 spans 15 residues. Trimming pared 2 bases from V and 7 bases from J, leaving 14 bases between. A Seattle source enrolled patients during active infection and followed them longitudinally.

This TCR was sampled from a woman between 65 and 79 years old with COVID-19, enrolled during active disease. The chain is built from TRBV6-1 and TRBJ1-4; possible D gene TRBD1, 5 bases. Material: peripheral blood. This chain's CDR3 is CASSEIGGGIEKLFF. The CDR3 nucleotides read TGTGCCAGCAGTGAAATTGGGGGGGGTATTGAAAAACTGTTTTTT.